This is a list of T cell receptor beta chains from one sample in a study of T cell repertoires in cytomegalovirus infection. Their antigen targets remain unknown. TCRdb processed the reads anew with MiXCR; each CDR3 protein has one entry. This sample yields more than 55,000 distinct CDR3 sequences, of which 20% are seen a single time; about 72% belongs to the top ten. Here the sequenced sample was CD8+ T cells from cultured PBMCs, taken from culture after CMV antigen stimulation. All receptors derive from a human donor in good health (CMV status not recorded). Some clones in this sample may be carry-over from other donors' samples. The CDR3 runs from the conserved cysteine through the conserved F or W. Fields, in order: clone size, D gene, CDR3 length, V gene, J gene, CDR3 protein, CDR3 DNA. D genes are given only for firm matches. A row's size may be missing; if present it is once, few, many or a size class.

abundance: -; d_gene: TRBD1; len: 16; v_gene: TRBV6-6; j_gene: TRBJ2-3; CDR3aa: CASSYSRQGATDTQYF; CDR3nt: TGTGCCAGCAGTTACTCGAGGCAGGGGGCAACAGATACGCAGTATTTT
abundance: few; d_gene: -; len: 15; v_gene: TRBV11-2; j_gene: TRBJ2-1; CDR3aa: CASSLDSGSYNEQFF; CDR3nt: TGTGCCAGCAGCTTAGACTCGGGTTCCTACAATGAGCAGTTCTTC
abundance: few; d_gene: -; len: 13; v_gene: TRBV11-2; j_gene: TRBJ2-7; CDR3aa: CASSLEFPYEQYF; CDR3nt: TGTGCCAGCAGCTTAGAATTTCCCTACGAGCAGTACTTC
abundance: -; d_gene: TRBD1; len: 16; v_gene: TRBV27; j_gene: TRBJ1-5; CDR3aa: CASSLWTGDGNQPQHF; CDR3nt: TGTGCCAGCAGTTTATGGACAGGGGATGGCAATCAGCCCCAGCATTTT
abundance: few; d_gene: TRBD1; len: 14; v_gene: TRBV10-3; j_gene: TRBJ1-1; CDR3aa: CAISGPGGLTEAFF; CDR3nt: TGTGCCATCAGCGGGCCAGGGGGATTAACTGAAGCTTTCTTT
abundance: -; d_gene: -; len: 15; v_gene: TRBV19; j_gene: TRBJ1-5; CDR3aa: CASSIDRISNQPQHF; CDR3nt: TGTGCCAGTAGTATCGACAGGATTAGCAATCAGCCCCAGCATTTT
abundance: few; d_gene: -; len: 14; v_gene: TRBV4-2; j_gene: TRBJ2-7; CDR3aa: CASSRGLQGPEQYF; CDR3nt: TGTGCCAGCAGCAGAGGGCTGCAAGGCCCCGAGCAGTACTTC
abundance: -; d_gene: -; len: 15; v_gene: TRBV6-5; j_gene: TRBJ2-2; CDR3aa: CASSYGTSNTGELFF; CDR3nt: TGTGCCAGCAGTTACGGGACTTCGAACACCGGGGAGCTGTTTTTT
abundance: few; d_gene: -; len: 14; v_gene: TRBV12-3/TRBV12-4; j_gene: TRBJ1-6; CDR3aa: CASSLLGTNSPLHF; CDR3nt: TGTGCCAGCAGTTTATTGGGGACGAATTCACCCCTCCACTTT
abundance: few; d_gene: -; len: 15; v_gene: TRBV6-1; j_gene: TRBJ1-3; CDR3aa: CASSDPQSSGNTIYF; CDR3nt: TGTGCCAGCAGTGACCCACAGAGCTCTGGAAACACCATATATTTT
abundance: few; d_gene: -; len: 13; v_gene: TRBV4-3; j_gene: TRBJ2-7; CDR3aa: CASSQDRFYEQYF; CDR3nt: TGCGCCAGCAGTCAAGACAGGTTCTACGAGCAGTACTTC
abundance: -; d_gene: -; len: 13; v_gene: TRBV4-3; j_gene: TRBJ2-1; CDR3aa: CASSQASYNEQFF; CDR3nt: TGCGCCAGCAGCCAAGCCTCTTACAATGAGCAGTTCTTC
abundance: -; d_gene: -; len: 13; v_gene: TRBV20-1; j_gene: TRBJ2-7; CDR3aa: CSAGLAQSYEQYF; CDR3nt: TGCAGTGCTGGGCTAGCACAGTCCTACGAGCAGTACTTC
abundance: few; d_gene: -; len: 15; v_gene: TRBV5-5; j_gene: TRBJ1-4; CDR3aa: CASSLYTATNEKLFF; CDR3nt: TGTGCCAGCAGCCTATACACCGCAACTAATGAAAAACTGTTTTTT
abundance: few; d_gene: TRBD1; len: 15; v_gene: TRBV4-3; j_gene: TRBJ1-1; CDR3aa: CASSRQGDLNTEAFF; CDR3nt: TGCGCCAGCAGCCGACAGGGGGATTTGAACACTGAAGCTTTCTTT
abundance: few; d_gene: TRBD1; len: 13; v_gene: TRBV12-3/TRBV12-4; j_gene: TRBJ2-5; CDR3aa: CASRGQGPETQYF; CDR3nt: TGTGCCAGCAGAGGACAGGGTCCGGAGACCCAGTACTTC
abundance: -; d_gene: -; len: 15; v_gene: TRBV6-5; j_gene: TRBJ2-1; CDR3aa: CASSYEGGNYNEQFF; CDR3nt: TGTGCCAGCAGTTACGAGGGGGGAAACTACAATGAGCAGTTCTTC
abundance: -; d_gene: -; len: 16; v_gene: TRBV7-8; j_gene: TRBJ2-7; CDR3aa: CASSLAAMGAGNEQYF; CDR3nt: TGTGCCAGCAGCTTAGCGGCGATGGGGGCAGGTAACGAGCAGTACTTC
abundance: few; d_gene: TRBD1; len: 19; v_gene: TRBV2; j_gene: TRBJ1-1; CDR3aa: CASSEYPGQGATWNTEAFF; CDR3nt: TGTGCCAGCAGTGAATACCCCGGACAGGGGGCGACTTGGAACACTGAAGCTTTCTTT
abundance: -; d_gene: -; len: 12; v_gene: TRBV7-6; j_gene: TRBJ2-7; CDR3aa: CASSLIPYEQYF; CDR3nt: TGTGCCAGCAGCTTAATTCCCTACGAGCAGTACTTC
abundance: few; d_gene: -; len: 16; v_gene: TRBV27; j_gene: TRBJ2-2; CDR3aa: CASGAAGHLNTGELFF; CDR3nt: TGTGCCAGCGGGGCAGCGGGACACTTGAACACCGGGGAGCTGTTTTTT
abundance: many; d_gene: -; len: 18; v_gene: TRBV7-2; j_gene: TRBJ2-4; CDR3aa: CASSVPKGEGLAKNIQYF; CDR3nt: TGTGCCAGCAGCGTACCTAAGGGAGAAGGGTTAGCCAAAAACATTCAGTACTTC
abundance: few; d_gene: -; len: 13; v_gene: TRBV7-9; j_gene: TRBJ2-2; CDR3aa: CASPGTSTGELFF; CDR3nt: TGTGCCAGCCCCGGGACTTCCACCGGGGAGCTGTTTTTT
abundance: -; d_gene: TRBD1; len: 15; v_gene: TRBV10-3; j_gene: TRBJ1-2; CDR3aa: CAISATGGSNYGYTF; CDR3nt: TGTGCCATCAGTGCGACAGGGGGTAGTAACTATGGCTACACCTTC
abundance: many; d_gene: TRBD1; len: 16; v_gene: TRBV7-8; j_gene: TRBJ2-3; CDR3aa: CASSFSRDRSTDTQYF; CDR3nt: TGTGCCAGCAGCTTCTCAAGGGACAGAAGCACAGATACGCAGTATTTT
abundance: few; d_gene: -; len: 17; v_gene: TRBV6-1; j_gene: TRBJ1-6; CDR3aa: CASSPGQESSYNSPLHF; CDR3nt: TGTGCCAGCAGCCCGGGGCAGGAGAGCTCCTATAATTCACCCCTCCACTTT
abundance: many; d_gene: -; len: 14; v_gene: TRBV7-2; j_gene: TRBJ1-2; CDR3aa: CASSRGQGNYGYTF; CDR3nt: TGTGCCAGCAGCCGCGGACAAGGAAACTATGGCTACACCTTC
abundance: few; d_gene: TRBD1; len: 17; v_gene: TRBV7-8; j_gene: TRBJ2-5; CDR3aa: CASSLNAGTGSEETQYF; CDR3nt: TGTGCCAGCAGCTTAAACGCCGGGACAGGGTCCGAAGAGACCCAGTACTTC
abundance: -; d_gene: -; len: 13; v_gene: TRBV12-3/TRBV12-4; j_gene: TRBJ2-1; CDR3aa: CASSGGPDNEQFF; CDR3nt: TGTGCCAGCAGTGGGGGACCTGACAATGAGCAGTTCTTC
abundance: few; d_gene: -; len: 14; v_gene: TRBV28; j_gene: TRBJ2-5; CDR3aa: CASSQNRVQETQYF; CDR3nt: TGTGCCAGCAGCCAGAACAGGGTGCAAGAGACCCAGTACTTC
abundance: few; d_gene: TRBD2; len: 16; v_gene: TRBV7-2; j_gene: TRBJ2-1; CDR3aa: CASSYTSGGSYNEQFF; CDR3nt: TGTGCCAGCAGCTACACTAGCGGGGGCTCCTACAATGAGCAGTTCTTC
abundance: -; d_gene: TRBD1; len: 17; v_gene: TRBV15; j_gene: TRBJ2-1; CDR3aa: CATSRDRANRGLGEQFF; CDR3nt: TGTGCCACCAGCAGAGATCGGGCGAACAGGGGGCTCGGTGAGCAGTTCTTC
abundance: -; d_gene: TRBD2; len: 17; v_gene: TRBV6-2/TRBV6-3; j_gene: TRBJ2-2; CDR3aa: CASSYIAGRENTGELFF; CDR3nt: TGTGCCAGCAGTTACATAGCGGGCCGGGAGAACACCGGGGAGCTGTTTTTT
abundance: -; d_gene: -; len: 15; v_gene: TRBV12-3/TRBV12-4; j_gene: TRBJ2-1; CDR3aa: CASSATGSSYNEQFF; CDR3nt: TGTGCCAGCAGTGCGACTGGCAGCTCCTACAATGAGCAGTTCTTC
abundance: many; d_gene: TRBD2; len: 15; v_gene: TRBV7-8; j_gene: TRBJ2-2; CDR3aa: CASSLGGTTTGELFF; CDR3nt: TGTGCCAGCAGCTTAGGAGGGACTACCACCGGGGAGCTGTTTTTT
abundance: few; d_gene: -; len: 14; v_gene: TRBV27; j_gene: TRBJ2-1; CDR3aa: CASSIDRSYNEQFF; CDR3nt: TGTGCCAGCAGTATAGACAGATCCTACAATGAGCAGTTCTTC
abundance: few; d_gene: -; len: 19; v_gene: TRBV7-2; j_gene: TRBJ2-4; CDR3aa: CASSYNPGHLALAKNIQYF; CDR3nt: TGTGCCAGCAGCTACAACCCGGGACATCTCGCATTAGCCAAAAACATTCAGTACTTC
abundance: -; d_gene: -; len: 16; v_gene: TRBV4-1; j_gene: TRBJ1-5; CDR3aa: CASSPLFSYSNQPQHF; CDR3nt: TGCGCCAGCAGCCCCCTGTTTTCATATAGCAATCAGCCCCAGCATTTT
abundance: few; d_gene: TRBD1; len: 13; v_gene: TRBV6-2/TRBV6-3; j_gene: TRBJ1-5; CDR3aa: CASLGQGNQPQHF; CDR3nt: TGTGCCAGCCTGGGACAGGGTAATCAGCCCCAGCATTTT
abundance: few; d_gene: -; len: 15; v_gene: TRBV9; j_gene: TRBJ1-1; CDR3aa: CASSAGGILNTEAFF; CDR3nt: TGTGCCAGCAGCGCGGGGGGCATACTGAACACTGAAGCTTTCTTT
abundance: -; d_gene: TRBD2; len: 19; v_gene: TRBV20-1; j_gene: TRBJ2-1; CDR3aa: CSARDHETSGGPTYNEQFF; CDR3nt: TGCAGTGCTAGAGATCATGAGACTAGCGGGGGGCCGACCTACAATGAGCAGTTCTTC
abundance: few; d_gene: TRBD2; len: 19; v_gene: TRBV7-2; j_gene: TRBJ2-1; CDR3aa: CASSLRLAGAYSSYNEQFF; CDR3nt: TGTGCCAGCAGCTTAAGACTAGCGGGGGCCTATAGCTCCTACAATGAGCAGTTCTTC
abundance: -; d_gene: -; len: 18; v_gene: TRBV6-2/TRBV6-3; j_gene: TRBJ1-5; CDR3aa: CASTGDVRAGYSNQPQHF; CDR3nt: TGTGCCAGCACCGGGGATGTCAGGGCAGGGTATAGCAATCAGCCCCAGCATTTT
abundance: -; d_gene: TRBD1; len: 16; v_gene: TRBV11-1; j_gene: TRBJ2-1; CDR3aa: CASTKERGLKDNEQFF; CDR3nt: TGTGCCAGCACTAAGGAAAGGGGGCTAAAGGACAATGAGCAGTTCTTC
abundance: -; d_gene: -; len: 13; v_gene: TRBV6-5; j_gene: TRBJ1-1; CDR3aa: CASTFLETGEAFF; CDR3nt: TGTGCCAGCACATTTTTGGAGACAGGTGAAGCTTTCTTT
abundance: few; d_gene: -; len: 17; v_gene: TRBV4-3; j_gene: TRBJ1-3; CDR3aa: CASSQEDSATSGNTIYF; CDR3nt: TGCGCCAGCAGCCAAGAGGACAGCGCAACCTCTGGAAACACCATATATTTT